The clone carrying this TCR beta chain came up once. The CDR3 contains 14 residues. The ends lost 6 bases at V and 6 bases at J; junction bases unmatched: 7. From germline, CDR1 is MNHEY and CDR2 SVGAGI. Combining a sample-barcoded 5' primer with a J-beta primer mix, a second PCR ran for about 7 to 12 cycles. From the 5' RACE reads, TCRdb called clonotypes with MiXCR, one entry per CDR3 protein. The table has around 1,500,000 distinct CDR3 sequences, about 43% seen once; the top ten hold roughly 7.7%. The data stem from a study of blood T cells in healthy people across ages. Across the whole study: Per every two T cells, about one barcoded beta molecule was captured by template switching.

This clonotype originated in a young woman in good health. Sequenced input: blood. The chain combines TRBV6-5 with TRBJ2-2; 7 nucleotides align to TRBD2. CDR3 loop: CASRRLSGAGELFF. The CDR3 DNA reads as TGTGCCAGCAGGCGACTAAGCGGGGCCGGGGAGCTGTTTTTT.